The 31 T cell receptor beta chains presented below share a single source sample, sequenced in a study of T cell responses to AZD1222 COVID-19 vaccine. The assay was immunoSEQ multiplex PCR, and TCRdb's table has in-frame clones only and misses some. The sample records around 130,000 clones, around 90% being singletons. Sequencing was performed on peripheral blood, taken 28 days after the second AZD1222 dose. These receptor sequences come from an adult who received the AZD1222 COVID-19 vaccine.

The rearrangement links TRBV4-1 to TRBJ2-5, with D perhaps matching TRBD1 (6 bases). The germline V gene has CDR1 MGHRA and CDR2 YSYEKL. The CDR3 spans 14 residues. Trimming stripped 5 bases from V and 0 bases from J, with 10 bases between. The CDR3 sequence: CASSLWTDQETQYF. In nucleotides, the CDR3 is TGCGCCAGCAGCTTGTGGACAGACCAAGAGACCCAGTACTTC.

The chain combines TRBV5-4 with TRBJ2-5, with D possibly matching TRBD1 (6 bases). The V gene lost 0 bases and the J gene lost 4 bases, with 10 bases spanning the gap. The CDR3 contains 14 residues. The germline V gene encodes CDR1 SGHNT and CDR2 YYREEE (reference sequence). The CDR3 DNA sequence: TGTGCCAGCAGCTTGGTTGGCAGGGGAGAGACCCAGTACTTC. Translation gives CASSLVGRGETQYF. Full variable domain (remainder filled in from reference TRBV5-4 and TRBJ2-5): ETGVTQSPTHLIKTRGQQVTLRCSSQSGHNTVSWYQQALGQGPQFIFQYYREEENGRGNFPPRFSGLQFPNYSSELNVNALELDDSALYLCASSLVGRGETQYFGPGTRLLVL.

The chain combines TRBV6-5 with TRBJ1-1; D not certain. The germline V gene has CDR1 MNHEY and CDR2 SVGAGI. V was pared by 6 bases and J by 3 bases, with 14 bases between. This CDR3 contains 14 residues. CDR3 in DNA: TGTGCCAGCAGGGGCTTCCGCGGGGACACTGAAGCTTTCTTT. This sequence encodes CASRGFRGDTEAFF.

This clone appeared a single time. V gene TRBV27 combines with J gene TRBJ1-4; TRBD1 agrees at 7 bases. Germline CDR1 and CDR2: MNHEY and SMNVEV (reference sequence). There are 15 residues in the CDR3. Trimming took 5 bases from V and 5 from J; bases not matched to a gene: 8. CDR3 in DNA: TGTGCCAGCAGTGCTTGGACAGGAGGAAATGAAAAACTGTTTTTT. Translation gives CASSAWTGGNEKLFF.

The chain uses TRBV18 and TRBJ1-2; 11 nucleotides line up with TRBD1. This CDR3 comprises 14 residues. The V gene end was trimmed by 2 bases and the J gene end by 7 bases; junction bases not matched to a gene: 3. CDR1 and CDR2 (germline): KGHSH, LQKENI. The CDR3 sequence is CASSPGQGAGGYTF. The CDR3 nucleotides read TGTGCCAGCTCACCAGGACAGGGGGCTGGTGGCTACACCTTC.

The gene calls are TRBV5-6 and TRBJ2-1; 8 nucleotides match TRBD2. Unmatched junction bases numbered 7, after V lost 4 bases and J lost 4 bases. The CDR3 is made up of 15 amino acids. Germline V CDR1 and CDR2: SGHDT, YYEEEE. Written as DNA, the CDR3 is TGTGCCAGCAGCATGGGACTAGGAAGGTACAATGAGCAGTTCTTC. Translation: CASSMGLGRYNEQFF.

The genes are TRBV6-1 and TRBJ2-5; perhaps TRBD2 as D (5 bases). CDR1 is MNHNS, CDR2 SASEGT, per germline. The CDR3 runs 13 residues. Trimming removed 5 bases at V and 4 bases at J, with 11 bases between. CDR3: CASSFRAGETQYF. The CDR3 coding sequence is TGTGCCAGCAGTTTCCGGGCGGGAGAGACCCAGTACTTC.

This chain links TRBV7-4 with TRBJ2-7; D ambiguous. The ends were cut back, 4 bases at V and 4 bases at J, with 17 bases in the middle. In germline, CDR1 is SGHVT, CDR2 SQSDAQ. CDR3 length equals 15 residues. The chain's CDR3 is CASSYDSSTPYEQYV. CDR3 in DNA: TGTGCCAGCAGCTACGATTCCTCTACCCCTTACGAGCAGTACGTC.

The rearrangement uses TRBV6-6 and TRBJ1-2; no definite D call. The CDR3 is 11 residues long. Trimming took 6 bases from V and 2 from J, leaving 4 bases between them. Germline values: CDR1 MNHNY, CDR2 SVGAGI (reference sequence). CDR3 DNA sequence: TGTGCCAGCAGCAGGAACTATGGCTACACCTTC. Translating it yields CASSRNYGYTF.

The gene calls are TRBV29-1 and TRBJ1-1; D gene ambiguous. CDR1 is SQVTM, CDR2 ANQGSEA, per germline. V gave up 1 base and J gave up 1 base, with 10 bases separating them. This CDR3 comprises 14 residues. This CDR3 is CSVEGVSQNTEAFF. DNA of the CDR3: TGCAGCGTTGAAGGCGTCAGCCAGAACACTGAAGCTTTCTTT.

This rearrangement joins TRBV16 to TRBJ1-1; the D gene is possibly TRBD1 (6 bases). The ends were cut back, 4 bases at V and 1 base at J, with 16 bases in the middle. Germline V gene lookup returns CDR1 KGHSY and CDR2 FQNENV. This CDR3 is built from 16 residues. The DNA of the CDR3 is TGTGCCAGCAGCCCCACCTTTGAGACAGGGAACACTGAAGCTTTCTTT. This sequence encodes CASSPTFETGNTEAFF.

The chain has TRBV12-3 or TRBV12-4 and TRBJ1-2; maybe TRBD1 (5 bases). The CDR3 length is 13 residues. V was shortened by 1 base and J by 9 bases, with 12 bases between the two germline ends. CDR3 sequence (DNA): TGTGCCAGCAGTTTAGGGCAGGGTATTCGCTACACCTTC. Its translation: CASSLGQGIRYTF.

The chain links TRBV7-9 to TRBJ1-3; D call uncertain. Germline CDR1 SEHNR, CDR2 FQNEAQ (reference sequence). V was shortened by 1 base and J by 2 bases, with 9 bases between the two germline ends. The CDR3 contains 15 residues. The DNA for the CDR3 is TGTGCCAGCAGCTTAGAGTGGGGTCCTGGAAACACCATATATTTT. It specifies CASSLEWGPGNTIYF.

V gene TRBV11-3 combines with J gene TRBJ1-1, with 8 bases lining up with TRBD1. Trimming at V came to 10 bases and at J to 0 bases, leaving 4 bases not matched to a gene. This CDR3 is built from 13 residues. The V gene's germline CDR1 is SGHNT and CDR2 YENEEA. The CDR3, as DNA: TGTGCCACCAGACAGGGGATGAACACTGAAGCTTTCTTT. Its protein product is CATRQGMNTEAFF.

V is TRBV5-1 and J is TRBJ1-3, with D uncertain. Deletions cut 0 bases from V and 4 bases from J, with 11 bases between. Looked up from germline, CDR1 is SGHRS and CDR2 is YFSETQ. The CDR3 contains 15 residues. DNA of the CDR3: TGCGCCAGCAGCTTGGGAGGTCATGGAGGAAACACCATATATTTT. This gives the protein CASSLGGHGGNTIYF.

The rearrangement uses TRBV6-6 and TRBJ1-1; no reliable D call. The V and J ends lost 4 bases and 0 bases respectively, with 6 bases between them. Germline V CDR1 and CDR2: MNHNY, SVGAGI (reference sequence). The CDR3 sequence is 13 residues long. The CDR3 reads CASSFPMNTEAFF. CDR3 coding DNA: TGTGCCAGCAGTTTCCCCATGAACACTGAAGCTTTCTTT.

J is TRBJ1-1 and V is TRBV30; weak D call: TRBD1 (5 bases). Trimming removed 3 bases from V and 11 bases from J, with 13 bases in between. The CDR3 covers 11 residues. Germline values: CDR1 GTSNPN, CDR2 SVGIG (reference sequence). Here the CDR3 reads CAWSQTGEAFF. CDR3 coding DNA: TGTGCCTGGAGCCAAACAGGAGAGGCTTTCTTT.

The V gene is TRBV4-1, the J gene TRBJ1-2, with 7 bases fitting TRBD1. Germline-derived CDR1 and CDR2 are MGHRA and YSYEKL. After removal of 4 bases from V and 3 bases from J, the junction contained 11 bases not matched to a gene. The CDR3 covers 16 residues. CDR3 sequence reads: CASSRTGGKRDYGYTF. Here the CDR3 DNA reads TGCGCCAGCAGCCGGACAGGTGGGAAGAGGGACTATGGCTACACCTTC.

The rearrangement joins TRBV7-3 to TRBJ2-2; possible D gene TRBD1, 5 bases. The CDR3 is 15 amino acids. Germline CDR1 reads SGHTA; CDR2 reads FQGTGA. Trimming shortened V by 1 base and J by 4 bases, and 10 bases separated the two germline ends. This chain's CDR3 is CASSLRGRATGELFF. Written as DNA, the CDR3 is TGTGCCAGCAGCTTAAGAGGCAGGGCCACCGGGGAGCTGTTTTTT.

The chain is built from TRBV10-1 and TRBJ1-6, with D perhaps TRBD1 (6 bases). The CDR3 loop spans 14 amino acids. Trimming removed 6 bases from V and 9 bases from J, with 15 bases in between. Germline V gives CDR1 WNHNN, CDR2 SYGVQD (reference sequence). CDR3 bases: TGCGCCAGCAGCCGGGACACCCCGGCTTCACCCCTCCACTTT. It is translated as CASSRDTPASPLHF.

CDR3 in amino acids: CASLPTRELTEAFF. CDR3 sequence (DNA): TGTGCCAGCTTGCCGACCAGGGAATTGACTGAAGCTTTCTTT. V and J are TRBV18 and TRBJ1-1, with D possibly being TRBD1 (5 bases). The CDR3 totals 14 residues. Germline values: CDR1 KGHSH, CDR2 LQKENI. Deletions cut 7 bases from V and 5 bases from J, with 17 bases between.

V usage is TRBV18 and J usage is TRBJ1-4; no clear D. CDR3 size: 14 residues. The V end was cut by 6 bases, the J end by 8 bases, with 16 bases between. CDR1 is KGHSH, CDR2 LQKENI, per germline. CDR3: CASSSREAGEKLFF. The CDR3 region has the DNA TGTGCCAGCTCCTCTCGTGAGGCTGGGGAAAAACTGTTTTTT.

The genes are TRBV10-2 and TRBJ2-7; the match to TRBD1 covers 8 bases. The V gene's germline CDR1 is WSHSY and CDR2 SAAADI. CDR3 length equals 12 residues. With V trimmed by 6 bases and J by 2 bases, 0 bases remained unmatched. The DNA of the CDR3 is TGCGCCAGCAGGGACAGGGCCTACGAGCAGTACTTC. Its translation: CASRDRAYEQYF.

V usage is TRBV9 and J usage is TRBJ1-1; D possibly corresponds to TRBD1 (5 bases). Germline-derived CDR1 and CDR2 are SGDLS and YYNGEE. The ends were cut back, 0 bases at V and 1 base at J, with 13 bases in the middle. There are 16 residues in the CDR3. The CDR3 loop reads CASSVDSGWANTEAFF. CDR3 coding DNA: TGTGCCAGCAGCGTAGACTCAGGGTGGGCGAACACTGAAGCTTTCTTT.

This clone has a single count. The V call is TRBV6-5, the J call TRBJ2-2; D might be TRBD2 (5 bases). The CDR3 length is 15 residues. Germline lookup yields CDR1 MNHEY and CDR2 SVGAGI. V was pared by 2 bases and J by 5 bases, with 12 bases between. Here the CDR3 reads CASSYRASGTGELFF. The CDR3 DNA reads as TGTGCCAGCAGTTACCGGGCCTCGGGAACCGGGGAGCTGTTTTTT.

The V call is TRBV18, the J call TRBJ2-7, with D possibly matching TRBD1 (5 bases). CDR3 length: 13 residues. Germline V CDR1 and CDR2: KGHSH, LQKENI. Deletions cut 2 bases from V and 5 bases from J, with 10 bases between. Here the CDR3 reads CASSPVQGNEQYF. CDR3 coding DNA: TGTGCCAGCTCACCAGTCCAGGGAAACGAGCAGTACTTC.

CDR3 DNA: TGTGCCAGCAGCCCCCAGGGATATAGCAATCAGCCCCAGCATTTT. This sequence encodes CASSPQGYSNQPQHF. The V call is TRBV5-4, the J call TRBJ1-5; the D gene is possibly TRBD1 (5 bases). Germline CDR1 reads SGHNT; CDR2 reads YYREEE (reference sequence). Trimming cost V 4 bases and J 0 bases, with 11 bases left between them. The CDR3 runs 15 residues.

The CDR3 sequence is CASSQSSRAAFF. As DNA, the CDR3 is TGTGCCAGCAGCCAATCTTCCAGGGCGGCTTTCTTT. V gene TRBV16 combines with J gene TRBJ1-1, with D possibly being TRBD1 (5 bases). The germline V and J ends were trimmed by 0 bases and 11 bases, with 10 bases remaining between them. CDR3 length: 12 residues. The germline V gene encodes CDR1 KGHSY and CDR2 FQNENV.

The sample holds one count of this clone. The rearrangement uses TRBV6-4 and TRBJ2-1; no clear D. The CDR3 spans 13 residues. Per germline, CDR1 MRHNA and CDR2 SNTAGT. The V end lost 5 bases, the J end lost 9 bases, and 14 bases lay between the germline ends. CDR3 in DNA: TGTGCCAGCAGTAAGGGTCCAAGCGTTGAGCAGTTCTTC. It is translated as CASSKGPSVEQFF.

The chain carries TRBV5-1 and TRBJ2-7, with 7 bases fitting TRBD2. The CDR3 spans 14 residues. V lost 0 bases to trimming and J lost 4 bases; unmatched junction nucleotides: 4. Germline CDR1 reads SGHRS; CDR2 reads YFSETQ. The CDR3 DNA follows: TGCGCCAGCAGCTTGGCGGGCGGGAGATACGAGCAGTACGTC. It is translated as CASSLAGGRYEQYV.

CDR3 bases: TGTGCCAGCAGCCCCCGGGCGTTGGGGAACACTGAAGCTTTCTTT. As protein: CASSPRALGNTEAFF. The rearrangement links TRBV7-8 to TRBJ1-1; unclear D gene. The CDR3 runs to 15 residues. Germline assignment: CDR1 SGHVS and CDR2 FQNEAQ. V was clipped by 5 bases and J by 1 base, with 14 bases between them.